The sequence of this T cell receptor (beta chain) was determined in a study of T cell repertoires in cytomegalovirus infection. About the study: Alongside well-studied HLA-B-restricted CMV epitopes, recently identified HLA-C-restricted CMV epitopes were also used. In public TCR beta signatures, there were indications of both CMV infection and matching HLA type.

Germline-derived CDR1 and CDR2 are SQVTM and ANQGSEA. The CDR3 has 14 residues. Trimming left V 2 bases short and J 3 bases short, with 14 bases between. About this clonotype itself: The antigen is undetermined.

MiXCR was run by TCRdb on the reads, yielding one entry per CDR3 protein. Of around 900,000 distinct CDR3 sequences in the sample, more than 25% were seen once. The receptor was isolated from a human donor in good health (CMV status not recorded). Some clones in this sample may be carry-over from other donors' samples. The chain couples TRBV29-1 to TRBJ2-7; D is possibly TRBD2 (6 bases). The source material was cultured CD8+ T cells from PBMCs, sampled from culture after CMV antigen stimulation. This CDR3 reads CSVERGREGYEQYF. The DNA of the CDR3 is TGCAGCGTTGAACGTGGGCGGGAAGGCTACGAGCAGTACTTC.